Reported below is one TCR beta chain. Its antigen target is currently unknown. No base quality information exists; no much larger clone differs at one position. Each collaborating institution followed its own protocols to collect whole blood in K2EDTA tubes. For TCRbeta analysis, collaborators shipped samples as frozen whole blood, isolated PBMCs, or DNA extracted from either of those sample types. This entry comes from a study of blood T cell repertoires in COVID-19 (dated by TCRdb to 2018 to 2020). Context from the whole study: Samples covering the acute and convalescent phases of COVID-19 were provided by collaborators in the United States, Italy and Spain. HLA class I and class II types, where available, came from metadata supplied by the sample provider rather than from assay-based typing. The material from the prospective study consisted of cDNA or gDNA derived from T cells, B-cell-depleted T cells, or PBMCs. The samples were drawn from two sources: the first 160 participants of the ongoing ImmuneRACE study, and 1,200 or so subjects contributed by 6 global collaborators. Nearly every sample came with metadata listing a de-identified subject ID, COVID-19 status, age in years and sex. Deeply sampled blood TCRbeta repertoires from subjects exposed to, actively infected with, or recovered from COVID-19 were included in the dataset. The repertoires were released in a freely available public database intended as a resource for research on the immune response to SARS-CoV-2. Results the study describes overall, beyond this receptor: Clinical and demographic metadata were provided uncurated, with the amount varying by source and participant.

TCRbeta CDR3 regions were amplified from genomic DNA using the immunoSEQ Assay, a bias-controlled multiplex PCR. Per the original workflow: The number of nucleated cells in each sample was estimated from the amplification of reference gene primers within the assay. Sequence reads were collapsed and filtered to measure the absolute abundance of every unique TCRbeta CDR3 rearrangement. For each sample, productive Simpson clonality was calculated as the square root of Simpson's diversity index across productive rearrangements. The source is immuneACCESS, and TCRdb retained only in-frame sequences with V and J called. Part of the clones is not carried over; for the studies checked, unresolved V genes explain less than half of this, and the remainder is unexplained. That table supplies the V and J calls and clone size; D and trimming were determined from the DNA. Counted in this sample were about 100,000 clones; approximately 88% of them appeared once. 3.5% to 5% of the sample rests with the top ten.

From the cysteine up to the phenylalanine, the CDR3 has a length of 16 residues. Only CDR3 DNA is held: 48 bases, read in frame from base 1. The germline V gene gives CDR1 as MDHEN and CDR2 as SYDVKM. V is pruned by 2 bases and J by 4 bases, leaving 6 bases of the junction without a gene match. Here the chain combines TRBV28 and TRBJ2-5, with 11 central nucleotides matching TRBD1. Sequenced sample: peripheral blood. The clonotype was recovered from a human donor in a cohort sampled during active COVID-19. The bases read TGTGCCAGCAGTTTAACGGCGGGACAGGGGGGAGAGACCCAGTACTTC. Its protein is CASSLTAGQGGETQYF.